This section outlines one T cell receptor beta chain sequence together with its context. This specimen belongs to a study of blood T cell repertoires in COVID-19. For the study at large: Both acute and convalescent COVID-19 samples were obtained from the United States, Italy and Spain. PBMCs, B-cell-depleted T cells, or T cells provided the cDNA or gDNA that made up the material.

The CDR3 consists of 16 residues. After removal of 0 bases from V and 0 bases from J, the junction contained 2 bases not matched to a gene. Germline CDR1 and CDR2: SEHNR and FQNEAQ (reference sequence). Source study methods: Reference gene primer amplification gave estimated nucleated cell counts. Method: immunoSEQ multiplex PCR; TCRdb's copy keeps in-frame clones and lacks some. That table supplies the V and J calls and clone size; D and trimming were determined from the DNA. In the table there are about 86,000 clones, 85% of which are singletons. This TCR was sampled from a man in his fifties or sixties with acute or convalescent COVID-19. V and J are TRBV7-9 and TRBJ1-3, with 7 bases fitting TRBD1. Specimen: peripheral blood. The CDR3 sequence: CASSLAGQFSGNTIYF. For the CDR3, the DNA is TGTGCCAGCAGCTTAGCGGGACAGTTCTCTGGAAACACCATATATTTT.